One and the same sample provided the 24 T cell receptor beta chains below, sequenced in a study of blood T cell repertoires in COVID-19. Only in-frame clones appear in the TCRdb table, and some are missing; sequencing was by immunoSEQ multiplex PCR. Here the sample spans roughly 190,000 clones, about 83% being singletons. Sequenced: peripheral blood. The receptors come from a young man with active or convalescent COVID-19.

The chain joins TRBV7-2 to TRBJ1-2; TRBD1 matches 7 bases. This CDR3 is 14 amino acids long. V was pared by 1 base and J by 7 bases, with 6 bases of the junction left unmatched. CDR1 is SGHTA and CDR2 is FQGNSA in the germline V gene. This CDR3 reads CASSLGQGLSGYTF. CDR3 bases: TGTGCCAGCAGCTTAGGACAGGGACTTTCTGGCTACACCTTC.

The table lists this clone with a few counts. The V gene is TRBV5-4, the J gene TRBJ1-2; D not certain. CDR3 length equals 14 residues. CDR1 and CDR2 from the germline V gene are SGHNT and YYREEE (reference sequence). V dropped 1 base and J dropped 6 bases, with 13 bases sitting between them. This CDR3 reads CASSLFAQTNGYTF. CDR3 nucleotides: TGTGCCAGCAGCTTGTTTGCCCAAACAAATGGCTACACCTTC.

The chain employs TRBV2 and TRBJ2-2, with a possible D match to TRBD1 (5 bases). The CDR3 is made up of 14 amino acids. Germline values: CDR1 SNHLY, CDR2 FYNNEI. The V end was cut by 8 bases, the J end by 6 bases, with 16 bases between. CDR3 nucleotide sequence: TGTGCCAGCCGAACCCTAACAGGAGCCGGGGAGCTGTTTTTT. Protein: CASRTLTGAGELFF.

The V call is TRBV5-1, the J call TRBJ2-7; 11 bases agree with TRBD1. V dropped 4 bases and J dropped 7; count of bases not matched to a gene: 7. The CDR3 contains 14 residues. From germline, CDR1 is SGHRS and CDR2 YFSETQ. Here the CDR3 reads CASSPGQGAGEQYF. In DNA, the CDR3 is TGCGCCAGCAGCCCCGGACAGGGGGCGGGGGAGCAGTACTTC.

This rearrangement joins TRBV11-2 to TRBJ2-3; TRBD2 matches at 8 bases. Looked up from germline, CDR1 is SGHAT and CDR2 is FQNNGV. This CDR3 region has 17 residues. With V trimmed by 4 bases and J by 0 bases, 9 bases remained unmatched. This CDR3 is CASSWGTAGASTDTQYF. As DNA, the CDR3 is TGTGCCAGCAGCTGGGGAACAGCGGGAGCAAGCACAGATACGCAGTATTTT.

In DNA, the CDR3 is TGCGCCAGCAGCCAAGTCCCGTCAGAGGCAGGGAAAACCGGGGAGCTGTTTTTT. This encodes CASSQVPSEAGKTGELFF. The rearrangement links TRBV4-3 to TRBJ2-2; D perhaps matches TRBD1 (5 bases). The V end was cut by 1 base, the J end by 5 bases, with 20 bases between. Germline loops: CDR1 LGHNA, CDR2 YSLEER. This CDR3 region has 18 residues.

V and J are TRBV30 and TRBJ1-2; 11 nucleotides align to TRBD1. From germline, CDR1 is GTSNPN and CDR2 SVGIG (reference sequence). The CDR3 is made up of 13 amino acids. The trim removed 5 bases at V and 6 bases at J, leaving 5 bases unmatched. The CDR3 sequence: CAWGQGAEDGYTF. In DNA, the CDR3 is TGTGCCTGGGGACAGGGGGCTGAAGATGGCTACACCTTC.

The rearrangement uses TRBV9 and TRBJ2-7, with a possible D match to TRBD1 (6 bases). Germline V lookup: CDR1 SGDLS, CDR2 YYNGEE. The CDR3 has 14 amino acids. Trimming removed 2 bases from V and 3 bases from J, with 12 bases in between. Here the CDR3 DNA reads TGTGCCAGCAGCGTGACTTCAGGGGACTACGAGCAGTACTTC. This encodes CASSVTSGDYEQYF. Together with reference TRBV9 and TRBJ2-7, the CDR3 gives the full variable domain: DSGVTQTPKHLITATGQRVTLRCSPRSGDLSVYWYQQSLDQGLQFLIQYYNGEERAKGNILERFSAQQFPDLHSELNLSSLELGDSALYFCASSVTSGDYEQYFGPGTRLTVT.

The gene calls are TRBV24-1 and TRBJ1-1; D unclear. V was clipped by 4 bases and J by 8 bases, with 7 bases between them. Germline V gene lookup returns CDR1 KGHDR and CDR2 SFDVKD. The CDR3 contains 11 residues. The CDR3 DNA reads as TGTGCCACCAGTGACAGATACGAAGCTTTCTTT. It yields the protein CATSDRYEAFF.

This sequence joins TRBV2 and TRBJ1-6; D is uncertain. Germline CDR1 SNHLY, CDR2 FYNNEI. V lost 7 bases, J lost 2 bases, and 18 bases lay in between. The CDR3 is made up of 17 amino acids. In DNA form, the CDR3 reads TGTGCCAGCAATCCCAGGCAGGCTGGAACCTATAATTCACCCCTCCACTTT. Translated, it gives CASNPRQAGTYNSPLHF.

This chain connects TRBV7-9 to TRBJ1-5; D is uncertain. The CDR3 consists of 12 residues. Per the germline V gene, CDR1 is SEHNR and CDR2 is FQNEAQ (reference sequence). With 3 bases removed from V and 5 bases from J, the gap between germline ends came to 5 bases. The CDR3 here is CASSFEDQPQHF. In DNA form, the CDR3 reads TGTGCCAGCAGCTTTGAGGATCAGCCCCAGCATTTT.

This chain links TRBV2 with TRBJ1-3, with D possibly matching TRBD1 (6 bases). The germline CDR1 and CDR2 sequences are SNHLY and FYNNEI. V was clipped by 7 bases and J by 2 bases, with 9 bases between them. There are 13 residues in the CDR3. The CDR3 protein is CASNRVPGNTIYF. DNA for the CDR3: TGTGCCAGCAACAGGGTCCCTGGAAACACCATATATTTT.

V and J are TRBV12-5 and TRBJ2-3, with TRBD2 identical over 12 bases. This CDR3 has 16 amino acids. V dropped 3 bases and J dropped 2; count of bases not matched to a gene: 3. CDR1 is LGHNT, CDR2 FRNRAP, per germline. The CDR3 region has the DNA TGTGCTAGTGGTTTAGGGACTAGCGGGTCCACAGATACGCAGTATTTT. Translation: CASGLGTSGSTDTQYF.

The chain uses TRBV24-1 and TRBJ1-1; D possibly corresponds to TRBD1 (5 bases). The germline V gene encodes CDR1 KGHDR and CDR2 SFDVKD. This CDR3 has 14 amino acids. The V end was cut by 1 base, the J end by 13 bases, with 18 bases between. The CDR3 nucleotides read TGTGCCACCAGTGATTTCTCGGGGAGGGTAGGGGTTTTCTTT. This gives the protein CATSDFSGRVGVFF.

The V gene is TRBV5-1, the J gene TRBJ2-2, with 10 bases that match TRBD1. CDR1 is SGHRS and CDR2 is YFSETQ in the germline V gene. Germline trimming cut 4 bases from V and 7 bases from J; bases unmatched to any gene: 7. This CDR3 region has 15 residues. Written as DNA, the CDR3 is TGCGCCAGCAGCACCGGGACAGGGGAAATCGGGGAGCTGTTTTTT. Translated: CASSTGTGEIGELFF.

This clone was counted once. The rearrangement links TRBV11-3 to TRBJ2-5; TRBD2 matches 8 bases. Germline V gives CDR1 SGHNT, CDR2 YENEEA. The CDR3 sequence is 15 residues long. V gave up 5 bases and J gave up 5 bases; unmatched junction bases: 10. CDR3 nucleotide sequence: TGTGCCAGCAGCCGCAGGGGAGCGGGAGATGAGACCCAGTACTTC. Its translation is CASSRRGAGDETQYF.

The CDR3 sequence is CASSSIGQGAPYGYTF. The CDR3 DNA reads TGTGCCAGCAGTTCCATTGGACAGGGGGCGCCCTATGGCTACACCTTC. This chain uses TRBV28 with TRBJ1-2, with 11 nucleotides matching TRBD1. The CDR3 has 16 residues. Trimming removed 4 bases from V and 4 bases from J; junction bases left unmatched: 8. In germline, CDR1 is MDHEN, CDR2 SYDVKM.

The V gene is TRBV9, the J gene TRBJ2-1, with 14 bases lining up with TRBD2. Germline CDR1 reads SGDLS; CDR2 reads YYNGEE. J was trimmed by 1 base and V by 4 bases; bases with no gene match: 4. This CDR3 comprises 17 residues. CDR3 sequence: CASSSGTSGSSYNEQFF. In DNA form, the CDR3 reads TGTGCCAGCAGCTCCGGGACTAGCGGGAGTTCCTACAATGAGCAGTTCTTC.

This clone was detected only once. The J gene is TRBJ1-4, the V gene TRBV4-3; no clear D gene. CDR3 length: 15 amino acids. Trimming took off 1 base at V and 0 bases at J, with 6 bases between the two ends. Germline V gene sequence: CDR1 LGHNA, CDR2 YSLEER. CDR3 in DNA: TGCGCCAGCAGCCAAGGAGAAGCAACTAATGAAAAACTGTTTTTT. Protein sequence: CASSQGEATNEKLFF.

The rearrangement joins TRBV18 to TRBJ2-1; D call uncertain. The CDR3 totals 14 residues. V lost 2 bases to trimming and J lost 5 bases, with 10 bases between them. The germline gives CDR1 KGHSH, CDR2 LQKENI. CDR3 sequence: CASSPEEQNNEQFF. DNA of the CDR3: TGTGCCAGCTCACCAGAAGAACAGAACAATGAGCAGTTCTTC.

This clone was seen a handful of times. This chain connects TRBV25-1 to TRBJ1-6, with 9 positions matching TRBD1. CDR1 and CDR2 (germline): MGHDK, SYGVNS. Trimming took 6 bases from V and 5 from J; bases not matched to a gene: 14. The CDR3 length is 18 residues. The CDR3 DNA reads as TGTGCCAGCAGCATCCCCGGGACAGGGCAGGTAAATAATTCACCCCTCCACTTT. It translates to CASSIPGTGQVNNSPLHF.

This clone was seen once. J is TRBJ1-1 and V is TRBV6-6, with a possible D match to TRBD1 (6 bases). Trimming removed 0 bases from V and 3 bases from J, with 11 bases in between. Germline values: CDR1 MNHNY, CDR2 SVGAGI (reference sequence). The CDR3 spans 15 residues. CDR3 residues: CASSYSFEGDTEAFF. The DNA for the CDR3 is TGTGCCAGCAGTTACTCTTTTGAGGGGGACACTGAAGCTTTCTTT.

V usage is TRBV28 and J usage is TRBJ2-3; D not resolved. V lost 5 bases and J 5 bases, leaving 8 bases between the germline ends. CDR3 length: 12 residues. The germline V gene encodes CDR1 MDHEN and CDR2 SYDVKM. Here the CDR3 DNA reads TGTGCCAGCAGTCCCCGTAGAGATACGCAGTATTTT. Its protein is CASSPRRDTQYF.

As DNA, the CDR3 is TGTGCCACCAGGTCGAGCTCCTATAATTCACCCCTCCACTTT. This sequence encodes CATRSSSYNSPLHF. The chain couples TRBV15 to TRBJ1-6; no definite D call. The germline CDR1 and CDR2 sequences are LNHNV and YYDKDF (reference sequence). The CDR3 has 14 amino acids. V was trimmed by 6 bases and J by 0 bases, leaving 6 bases between them.